These T cell receptor beta chains were read from a single sample in a study of graft-versus-host responses after intestinal transplantation. The assay was immunoSEQ multiplex PCR, and TCRdb's table has in-frame clones only and misses some. The sample contains roughly 56,000 clones, under 95% of which appear only once. The sequenced sample was PBMCs, obtained about 4 months after intestinal transplantation. The receptors were sampled from a human patient who received an intestinal transplant, so some T cells may come from the graft donor. Each CDR3 is given with its conserved first and last residue. D genes are given only for firm matches. Size is stated for part of the rows, as once, few or many counts, or as a class when the clone is expanded.

cdr3_aa: CASSSPTSGEKPSYEQYF; cdr3_nt: TGTGCCAGCAGCTCACCGACTAGCGGGGAGAAGCCCTCCTACGAGCAGTACTTC; j_call: TRBJ2-7; clone_size: NA; d_call: TRBD2; cdr3_length: 18; v_call: TRBV5-4
cdr3_aa: CASSGLSLQETQYF; cdr3_nt: TGTGCCAGCAGTGGCCTCAGCCTCCAAGAGACCCAGTACTTC; j_call: TRBJ2-5; clone_size: NA; d_call: NA; cdr3_length: 14; v_call: TRBV2
cdr3_aa: CASSHRTVGEQFF; cdr3_nt: TGTGCCAGCAGCCACCGGACAGTTGGAGAGCAGTTCTTC; j_call: TRBJ2-1; clone_size: NA; d_call: NA; cdr3_length: 13; v_call: TRBV7-9
cdr3_aa: CASSPLILNTEAFF; cdr3_nt: TGTGCCAGCAGCCCCCTCATTTTGAACACTGAAGCTTTCTTT; j_call: TRBJ1-1; clone_size: once; d_call: NA; cdr3_length: 14; v_call: TRBV11-2
cdr3_aa: CASNPSGTPALEQYF; cdr3_nt: TGTGCCAGCAATCCGAGCGGGACCCCCGCCCTCGAGCAGTACTTC; j_call: TRBJ2-7; clone_size: once; d_call: TRBD2; cdr3_length: 15; v_call: TRBV7-9
cdr3_aa: CASSYGGGNQPQHF; cdr3_nt: TGTGCCAGCAGTTACGGGGGTGGAAATCAGCCCCAGCATTTT; j_call: TRBJ1-5; clone_size: NA; d_call: NA; cdr3_length: 14; v_call: TRBV6-5
cdr3_aa: CASSEGDFWGARNTIYF; cdr3_nt: TGTGCCAGCAGTGAAGGAGATTTTTGGGGGGCAAGAAACACCATATATTTT; j_call: TRBJ1-3; clone_size: NA; d_call: NA; cdr3_length: 17; v_call: TRBV6-1
cdr3_aa: CATSRAVHRDLTGTEAFF; cdr3_nt: TGTGCCACCAGCAGAGCCGTGCACAGGGATTTAACAGGCACTGAAGCTTTCTTT; j_call: TRBJ1-1; clone_size: NA; d_call: NA; cdr3_length: 18; v_call: TRBV15
cdr3_aa: CASSLPPGSEGNTEAFF; cdr3_nt: TGTGCCAGCAGCTTGCCCCCGGGGAGCGAGGGGAACACTGAAGCTTTCTTT; j_call: TRBJ1-1; clone_size: NA; d_call: NA; cdr3_length: 17; v_call: TRBV5-4
cdr3_aa: CATRRQGYNEQFF; cdr3_nt: TGTGCCACTCGCCGACAGGGCTACAATGAGCAGTTCTTC; j_call: TRBJ2-1; clone_size: NA; d_call: TRBD1; cdr3_length: 13; v_call: TRBV19
cdr3_aa: CASSSGTSSYNEQFF; cdr3_nt: TGTGCCAGCAGCTCCGGGACTAGCTCCTACAATGAGCAGTTCTTC; j_call: TRBJ2-1; clone_size: NA; d_call: TRBD2; cdr3_length: 15; v_call: TRBV11-2
cdr3_aa: CASSRQGQGANYGYTF; cdr3_nt: TGTGCCAGCAGTCGACAGGGCCAAGGTGCTAACTATGGCTACACCTTC; j_call: TRBJ1-2; clone_size: NA; d_call: TRBD1; cdr3_length: 16; v_call: TRBV27
cdr3_aa: CATQDRPTGELFF; cdr3_nt: TGTGCCACACAGGACAGGCCTACCGGGGAGCTGTTTTTT; j_call: TRBJ2-2; clone_size: NA; d_call: TRBD1; cdr3_length: 13; v_call: TRBV15
cdr3_aa: CASSYRAKNIQYF; cdr3_nt: TGTGCCAGCAGCTACAGGGCCAAAAACATTCAGTACTTC; j_call: TRBJ2-4; clone_size: NA; d_call: NA; cdr3_length: 13; v_call: TRBV27
cdr3_aa: CASSPTGTVNTGELFF; cdr3_nt: TGTGCCAGCAGCCCAACCGGGACAGTAAACACCGGGGAGCTGTTTTTT; j_call: TRBJ2-2; clone_size: few; d_call: TRBD1; cdr3_length: 16; v_call: TRBV4-2